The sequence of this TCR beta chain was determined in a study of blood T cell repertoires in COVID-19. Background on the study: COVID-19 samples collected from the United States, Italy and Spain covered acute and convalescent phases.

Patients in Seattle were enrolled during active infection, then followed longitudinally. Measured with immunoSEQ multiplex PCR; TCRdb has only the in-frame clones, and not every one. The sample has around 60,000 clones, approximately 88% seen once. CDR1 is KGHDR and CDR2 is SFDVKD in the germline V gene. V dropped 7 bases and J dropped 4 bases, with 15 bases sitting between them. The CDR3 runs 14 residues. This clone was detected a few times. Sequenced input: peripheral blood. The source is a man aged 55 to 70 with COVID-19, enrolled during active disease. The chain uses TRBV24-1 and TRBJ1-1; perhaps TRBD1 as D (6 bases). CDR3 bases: TGTGCCACCAGGGGAGGGGGGCTGGGCACTGAAGCTTTCTTT. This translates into CATRGGGLGTEAFF.